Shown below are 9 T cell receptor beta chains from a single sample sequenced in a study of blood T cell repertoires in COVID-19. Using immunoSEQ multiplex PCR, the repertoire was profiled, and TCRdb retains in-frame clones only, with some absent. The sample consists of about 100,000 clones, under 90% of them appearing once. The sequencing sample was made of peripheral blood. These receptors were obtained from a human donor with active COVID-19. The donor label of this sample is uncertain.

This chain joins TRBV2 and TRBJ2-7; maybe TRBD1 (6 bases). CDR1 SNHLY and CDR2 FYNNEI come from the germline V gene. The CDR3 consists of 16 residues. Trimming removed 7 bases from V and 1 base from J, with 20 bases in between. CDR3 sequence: CASIRSRGSLSYEQYF. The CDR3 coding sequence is TGTGCCAGCATTAGGTCAAGGGGGTCACTGTCCTACGAGCAGTACTTC.

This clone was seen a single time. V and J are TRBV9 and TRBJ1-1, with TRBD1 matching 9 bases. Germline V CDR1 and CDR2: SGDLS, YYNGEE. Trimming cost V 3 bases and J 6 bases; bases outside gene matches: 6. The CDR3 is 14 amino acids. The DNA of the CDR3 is TGTGCCAGCAGCGATGGGACAGGGAGGGCTGAAGCTTTCTTT. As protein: CASSDGTGRAEAFF.

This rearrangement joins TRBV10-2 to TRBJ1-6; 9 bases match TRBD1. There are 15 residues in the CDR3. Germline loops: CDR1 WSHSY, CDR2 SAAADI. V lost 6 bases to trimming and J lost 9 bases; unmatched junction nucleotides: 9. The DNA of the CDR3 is TGCGCCAGCAGACAGGGGGCCAATTTGGGTTCACCCCTCCACTTT. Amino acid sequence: CASRQGANLGSPLHF.

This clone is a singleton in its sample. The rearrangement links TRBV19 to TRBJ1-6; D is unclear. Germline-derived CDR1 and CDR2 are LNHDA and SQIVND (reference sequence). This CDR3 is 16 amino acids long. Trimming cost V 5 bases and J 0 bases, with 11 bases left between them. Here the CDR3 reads CASSRWASSYNSPLHF. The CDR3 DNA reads TGTGCCAGTAGTCGCTGGGCGAGCTCCTATAATTCACCCCTCCACTTT.

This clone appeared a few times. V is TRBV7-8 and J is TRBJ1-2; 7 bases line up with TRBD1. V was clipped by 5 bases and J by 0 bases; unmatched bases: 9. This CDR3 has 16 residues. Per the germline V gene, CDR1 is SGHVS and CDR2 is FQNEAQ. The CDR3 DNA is TGTGCCAGCAGCGTAATAGGACAGGCCACTAACTATGGCTACACCTTC. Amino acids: CASSVIGQATNYGYTF.

CDR3 sequence (DNA): TGTGCCAGCAGCTTACGCTACAGAGCCTCCTACAATGAGCAGTTCTTC. The encoded protein is CASSLRYRASYNEQFF. J is TRBJ2-1 and V is TRBV7-2, with D unclear. The CDR3 extends over 16 amino acids. Germline V CDR1 and CDR2: SGHTA, FQGNSA. The V and J ends lost 2 bases and 0 bases respectively, with 11 bases between them.

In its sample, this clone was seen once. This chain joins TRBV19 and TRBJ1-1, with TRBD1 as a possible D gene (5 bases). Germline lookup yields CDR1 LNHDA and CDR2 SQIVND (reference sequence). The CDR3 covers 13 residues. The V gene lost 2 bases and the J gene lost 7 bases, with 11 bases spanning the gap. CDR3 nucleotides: TGTGCCAGTAGTATATCCCAGGGTGTTGAAGCTTTCTTT. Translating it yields CASSISQGVEAFF.

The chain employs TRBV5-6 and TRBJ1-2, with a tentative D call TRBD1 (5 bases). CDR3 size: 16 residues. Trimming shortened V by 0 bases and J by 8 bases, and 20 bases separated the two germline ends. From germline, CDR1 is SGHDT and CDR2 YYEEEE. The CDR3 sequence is CASSLEYAGVVEGYTF. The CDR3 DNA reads TGTGCCAGCAGCTTGGAATATGCGGGGGTGGTGGAAGGCTACACCTTC.

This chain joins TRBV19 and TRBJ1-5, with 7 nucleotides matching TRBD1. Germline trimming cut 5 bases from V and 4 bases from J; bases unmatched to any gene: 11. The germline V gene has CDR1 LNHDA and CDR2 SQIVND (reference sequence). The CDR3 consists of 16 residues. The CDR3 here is CASSVPGQLLNQPQHF. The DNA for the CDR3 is TGTGCCAGTAGTGTGCCGGGACAGCTTCTTAATCAGCCCCAGCATTTT.